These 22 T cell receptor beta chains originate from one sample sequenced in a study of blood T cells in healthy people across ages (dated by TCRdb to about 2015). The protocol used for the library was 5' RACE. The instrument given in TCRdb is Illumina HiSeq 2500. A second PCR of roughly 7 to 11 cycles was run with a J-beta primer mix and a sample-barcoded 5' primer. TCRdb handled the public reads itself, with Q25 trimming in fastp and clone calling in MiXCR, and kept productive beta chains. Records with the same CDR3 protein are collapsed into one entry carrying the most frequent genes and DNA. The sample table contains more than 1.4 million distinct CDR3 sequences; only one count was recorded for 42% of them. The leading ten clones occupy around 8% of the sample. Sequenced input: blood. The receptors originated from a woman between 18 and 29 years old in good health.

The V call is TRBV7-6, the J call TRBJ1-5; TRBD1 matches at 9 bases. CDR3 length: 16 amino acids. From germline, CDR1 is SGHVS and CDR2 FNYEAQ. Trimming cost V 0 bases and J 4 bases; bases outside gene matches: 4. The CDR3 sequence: CASSLAGGTGNQPQHF. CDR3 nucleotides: TGTGCCAGCAGCTTAGCGGGCGGGACAGGGAATCAGCCCCAGCATTTT.

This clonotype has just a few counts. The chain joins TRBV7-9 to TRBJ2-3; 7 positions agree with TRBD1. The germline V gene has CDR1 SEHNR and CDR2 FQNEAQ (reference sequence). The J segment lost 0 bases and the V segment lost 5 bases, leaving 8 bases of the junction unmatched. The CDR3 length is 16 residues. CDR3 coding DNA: TGTGCCAGCAGCGGGACAGCTCTTCCCAGCACAGATACGCAGTATTTT. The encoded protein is CASSGTALPSTDTQYF.

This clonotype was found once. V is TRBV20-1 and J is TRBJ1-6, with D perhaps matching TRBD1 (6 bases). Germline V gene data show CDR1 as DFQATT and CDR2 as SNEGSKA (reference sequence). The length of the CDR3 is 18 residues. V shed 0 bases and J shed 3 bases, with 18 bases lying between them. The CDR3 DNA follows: TGCAGTGCTAGAGAGGGGGCGGATTGGGGCAACTATAATTCACCCCTCCACTTT. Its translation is CSAREGADWGNYNSPLHF.

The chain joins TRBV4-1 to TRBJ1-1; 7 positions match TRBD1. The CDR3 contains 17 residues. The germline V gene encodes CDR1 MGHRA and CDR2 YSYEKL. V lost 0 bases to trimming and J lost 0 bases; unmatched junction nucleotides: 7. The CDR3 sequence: CASSQEGSGTVNTEAFF. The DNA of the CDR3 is TGCGCCAGCAGCCAAGAGGGGTCCGGGACAGTGAACACTGAAGCTTTCTTT.

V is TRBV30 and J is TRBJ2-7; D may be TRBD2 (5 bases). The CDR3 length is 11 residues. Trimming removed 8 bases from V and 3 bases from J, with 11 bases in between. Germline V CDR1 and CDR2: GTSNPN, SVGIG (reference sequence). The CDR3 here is CALTRLYEQYF. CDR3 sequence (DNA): TGTGCCCTTACTAGACTCTACGAGCAGTACTTC.

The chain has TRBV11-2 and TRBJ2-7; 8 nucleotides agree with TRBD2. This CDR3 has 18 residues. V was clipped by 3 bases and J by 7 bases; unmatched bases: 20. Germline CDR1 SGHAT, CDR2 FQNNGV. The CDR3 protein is CASSFKPSGSYLSNEQYF. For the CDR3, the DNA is TGTGCCAGCAGCTTCAAACCAAGCGGGAGTTATCTTAGCAATGAGCAGTACTTC.

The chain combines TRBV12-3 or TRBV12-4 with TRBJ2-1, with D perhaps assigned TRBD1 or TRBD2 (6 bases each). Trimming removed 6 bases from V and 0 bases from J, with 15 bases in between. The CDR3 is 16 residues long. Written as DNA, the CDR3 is TGTGCCAGCAGACTTCGAGGGGGGAGCTCCTACAATGAGCAGTTCTTC. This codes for CASRLRGGSSYNEQFF.

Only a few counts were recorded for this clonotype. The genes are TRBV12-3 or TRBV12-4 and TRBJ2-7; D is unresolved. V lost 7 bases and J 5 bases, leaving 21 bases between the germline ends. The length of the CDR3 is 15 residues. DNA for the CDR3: TGTGCCAGCACCCTAGGGATAACCCCTTTCCACGAGCAGTACTTC. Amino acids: CASTLGITPFHEQYF.

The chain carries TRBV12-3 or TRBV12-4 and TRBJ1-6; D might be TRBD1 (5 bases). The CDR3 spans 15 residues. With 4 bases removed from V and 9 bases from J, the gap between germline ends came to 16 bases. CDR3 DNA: TGTGCCAGCAGTTACAATACAGGTTTCGGTTCACCCCTCCACTTT. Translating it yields CASSYNTGFGSPLHF.

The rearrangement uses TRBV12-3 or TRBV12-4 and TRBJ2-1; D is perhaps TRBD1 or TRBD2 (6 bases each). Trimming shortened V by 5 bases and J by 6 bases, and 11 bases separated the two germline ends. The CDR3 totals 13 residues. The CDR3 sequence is CASSTGGGNEQFF. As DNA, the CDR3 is TGTGCCAGCAGTACCGGGGGCGGCAATGAGCAGTTCTTC.

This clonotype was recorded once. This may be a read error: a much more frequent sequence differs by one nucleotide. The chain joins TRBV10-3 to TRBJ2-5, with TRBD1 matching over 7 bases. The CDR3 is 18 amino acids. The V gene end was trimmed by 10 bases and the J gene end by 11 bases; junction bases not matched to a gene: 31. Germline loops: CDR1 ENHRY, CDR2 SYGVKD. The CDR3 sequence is CATLRQGGPLDSYYGQYF. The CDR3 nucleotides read TGTGCCACTCTCCGACAGGGCGGACCCCTCGACTCTTACTACGGGCAGTACTTC.

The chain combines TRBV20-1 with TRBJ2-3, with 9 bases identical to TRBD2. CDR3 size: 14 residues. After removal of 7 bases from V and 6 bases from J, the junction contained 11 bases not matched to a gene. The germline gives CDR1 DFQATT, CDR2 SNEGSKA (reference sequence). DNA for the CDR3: TGCAGTGGAATAGCGGGGGCCCTCGGCGATACGCAGTATTTT. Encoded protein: CSGIAGALGDTQYF.

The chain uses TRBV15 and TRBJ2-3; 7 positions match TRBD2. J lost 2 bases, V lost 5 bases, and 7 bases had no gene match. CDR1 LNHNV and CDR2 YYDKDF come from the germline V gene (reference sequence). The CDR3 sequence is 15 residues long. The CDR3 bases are TGTGCCACCAGCGGTGAGGGAGGGCCCACAGATACGCAGTATTTT. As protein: CATSGEGGPTDTQYF.

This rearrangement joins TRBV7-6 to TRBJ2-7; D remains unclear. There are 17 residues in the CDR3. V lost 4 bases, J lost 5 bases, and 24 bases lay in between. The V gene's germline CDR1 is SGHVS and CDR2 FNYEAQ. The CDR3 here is CASSSNPPQHSYHEQYF. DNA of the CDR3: TGTGCCAGCAGCTCCAACCCGCCCCAGCACTCGTACCACGAGCAGTACTTC.

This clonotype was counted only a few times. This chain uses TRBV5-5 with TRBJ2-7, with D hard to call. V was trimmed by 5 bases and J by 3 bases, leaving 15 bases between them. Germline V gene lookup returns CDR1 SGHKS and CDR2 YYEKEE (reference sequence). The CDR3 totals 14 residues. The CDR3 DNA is TGTGCCAGCAGTAGCAGCCCAAACCTCTACGAGCAGTACTTC. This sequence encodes CASSSSPNLYEQYF.

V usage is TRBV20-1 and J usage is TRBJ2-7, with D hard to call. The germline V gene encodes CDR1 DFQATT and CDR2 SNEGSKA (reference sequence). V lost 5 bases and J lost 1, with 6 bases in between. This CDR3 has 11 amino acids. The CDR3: CSAPMSYEQYF. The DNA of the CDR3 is TGCAGTGCTCCTATGTCCTACGAGCAGTACTTC.

DNA for the CDR3: TGTGCCAGCAGCCTAACCCTTGGAGGGCACTATGGCTACACCTTC. Translated: CASSLTLGGHYGYTF. The genes are TRBV7-9 and TRBJ1-2; D not certain. In germline, CDR1 is SEHNR, CDR2 FQNEAQ (reference sequence). V was trimmed by 5 bases and J by 3 bases, leaving 16 bases between them. The CDR3 has 15 amino acids.

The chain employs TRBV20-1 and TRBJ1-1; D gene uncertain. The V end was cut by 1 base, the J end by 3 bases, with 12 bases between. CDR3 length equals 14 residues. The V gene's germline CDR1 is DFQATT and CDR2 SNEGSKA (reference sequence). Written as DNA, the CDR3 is TGCAGTGCTAGAGGGGAGAGGACTTACACTGAAGCTTTCTTT. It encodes CSARGERTYTEAFF.

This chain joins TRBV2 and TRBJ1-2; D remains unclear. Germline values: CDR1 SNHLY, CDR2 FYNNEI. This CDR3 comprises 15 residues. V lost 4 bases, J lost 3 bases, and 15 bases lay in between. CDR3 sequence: CASSGRTLRDYGYTF. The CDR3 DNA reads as TGTGCCAGCAGTGGGAGGACCCTTAGAGACTATGGCTACACCTTC.

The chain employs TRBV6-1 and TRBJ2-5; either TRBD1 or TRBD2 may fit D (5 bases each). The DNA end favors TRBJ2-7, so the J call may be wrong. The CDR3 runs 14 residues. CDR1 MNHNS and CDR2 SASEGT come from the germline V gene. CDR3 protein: CASTGAWGPYEQYF. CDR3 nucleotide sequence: TGTGCCAGCACCGGCGCTTGGGGACCCTACGAGCAGTACTTC.

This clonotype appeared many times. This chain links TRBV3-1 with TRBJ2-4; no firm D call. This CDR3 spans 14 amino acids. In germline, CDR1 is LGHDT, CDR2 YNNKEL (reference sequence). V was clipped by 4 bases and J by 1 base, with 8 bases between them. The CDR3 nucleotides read TGTGCCAGCAGCCTTCCGAGTGCCAAAAACATTCAGTACTTC. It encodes CASSLPSAKNIQYF.

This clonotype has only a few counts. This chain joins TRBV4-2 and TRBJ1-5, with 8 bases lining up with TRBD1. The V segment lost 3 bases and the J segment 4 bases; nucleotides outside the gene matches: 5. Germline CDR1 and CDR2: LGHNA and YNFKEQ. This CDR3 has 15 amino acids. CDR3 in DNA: TGTGCCAGCAGCCACTCGGGACAGGAGAATCAGCCCCAGCATTTT. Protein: CASSHSGQENQPQHF.